This TCR beta chain derives from a study of blood T cell repertoires in COVID-19. Study-wide context: From T cells, B-cell-depleted T cells, or PBMCs came the material, which was cDNA or gDNA.

Per the original data handling: Estimation of nucleated cell counts was performed using reference gene primer amplification. Generated by immunoSEQ multiplex PCR, the TCRdb table keeps only in-frame clones and is missing some. The V and J calls and clone size were taken over from that table, and D and trimming were inferred from the DNA. The table has 200,000 to 250,000 clones, just over 85% seen once. Per germline, CDR1 MNHEY and CDR2 SVGAGI. Between the trimmed V and J ends, which lost 5 bases and 3 bases, there was a span of 11 bases. This CDR3 spans 13 amino acids. This TCR came from a man aged 25 to 45 who had recovered from COVID-19. This rearrangement joins TRBV6-5 to TRBJ2-7; tentative D call: TRBD1 (6 bases). The source material was peripheral blood. The CDR3 sequence is CASSRTGNYEQYF. The CDR3 bases are TGTGCCAGCAGTCGAACAGGGAACTACGAGCAGTACTTC.